The rows below give T cell receptor beta chains drawn from one sample of a study of blood T cell repertoires in COVID-19. The method was immunoSEQ multiplex PCR; TCRdb's version includes in-frame clones alone and lacks a portion of them. This sample has over 150,000 clones, with about 85% found just once. Sequenced: PBMCs or T cells enriched from blood (not recorded which). These receptors were collected from a middle-aged man who had recovered from COVID-19. The CDR3 runs from the conserved cysteine through the conserved F or W. D genes are given only for firm matches. Size is omitted from some rows. Given values are once, few, many or a class for expanded clones.

J,D,V,size,DNA,CDR3
TRBJ1-5,NA,TRBV5-4,once,TGTGCCAGCAGCTTGGGGACTTCGGGTCAGCCCCAGCATTTT,CASSLGTSGQPQHF
TRBJ1-1,NA,TRBV9,NA,TGTGCCAGCAGCGTAGCGGGGAACACTGAAGCTTTCTTT,CASSVAGNTEAFF
TRBJ2-2,NA,TRBV7-3,NA,TGTGCCAGCAGCCAAACAGGGACCGGGGAGCTGTTTTTT,CASSQTGTGELFF
TRBJ1-4,NA,TRBV2,NA,TGTGCCAGCAGTGTACAGGGTAATAATGAAAAACTGTTTTTT,CASSVQGNNEKLFF
TRBJ2-1,NA,TRBV7-9,NA,TGTGCCAGCAGCTTAGGGCAAGCGGTCAATGAGCAGTTCTTC,CASSLGQAVNEQFF
TRBJ1-3,TRBD1,TRBV2,NA,TGTGCCAGTGGGGACAGATCAGGAAACACCATATATTTT,CASGDRSGNTIYF
TRBJ2-7,NA,TRBV30,NA,TGTGCCTGGAGGAGGGGGAGGGGTGCAGAGTACGAGCAGTACTTC,CAWRRGRGAEYEQYF
TRBJ1-1,NA,TRBV7-2,NA,TGTGCCAGCAGCTCAACAGGGTCGGGAACGGGCGCTGAAGCTTTCTTT,CASSSTGSGTGAEAFF
TRBJ1-4,NA,TRBV6-5,NA,TGTGCCAGCAGATATTCGACCGCGGTTAGTGAAAAACTGTTTTTT,CASRYSTAVSEKLFF
TRBJ1-1,TRBD1,TRBV24-1,NA,TGTGCCACCAGTGGGGGGGGGACAGGGATCACTGAAGCTTTCTTT,CATSGGGTGITEAFF
TRBJ2-2,TRBD2,TRBV2,NA,TGTGCCAGCAGTCTGCCGGGACTAGGGGGAGCCGGGGAGCTGTTTTTT,CASSLPGLGGAGELFF
TRBJ1-3,NA,TRBV28,NA,TGTGCCAGCAGTTTATCTATGGGGCCCGGAAACACCATATATTTT,CASSLSMGPGNTIYF
TRBJ1-6,TRBD1,TRBV30,NA,TGTGCCTGGAGTGTCCTAGTCGACAGGGGGGCCTCACCCCTCCACTTT,CAWSVLVDRGASPLHF
TRBJ2-5,NA,TRBV15,NA,TGTGCCACCAGCAGGGAAGGGGTATTAGGACGAGAGACCCAGTACTTC,CATSREGVLGRETQYF
TRBJ2-5,NA,TRBV7-6,NA,TGTGCCAGCAGCTCTTCTTATTCCCGCGGGGAGACCCAGTACTTC,CASSSSYSRGETQYF
TRBJ2-4,NA,TRBV7-9,NA,TGTGCCAGCAGCCCCGGGACATTAGGGAACATTCAGTACTTC,CASSPGTLGNIQYF
TRBJ1-1,NA,TRBV2,NA,TGTGCCAGCAGTGAATCGGGATTTGGCACTGAAGCTTTCTTT,CASSESGFGTEAFF
TRBJ1-1,NA,TRBV11-2,NA,TGTGCCAGCAGCCTGGGCCTCAGGGCTTTCTTT,CASSLGLRAFF
TRBJ2-1,TRBD1,TRBV27,NA,TGTGCCAGCAGCACAGGGGGGTACAATGAGCAGTTCTTC,CASSTGGYNEQFF
TRBJ1-1,NA,TRBV18,once,TGTGCCAGCTCCCCCTCGGGGGGGAACACTGAAGCTTTCTTT,CASSPSGGNTEAFF
TRBJ1-2,NA,TRBV4-1,NA,TGCGCCAGCAGCCAAGGGGGGGGCTTGGACTATGGCTACACCTTC,CASSQGGGLDYGYTF
TRBJ2-7,TRBD2,TRBV28,NA,TGTGCCAGCAGAGGGGTTTGGGGGGGCTCCTACGAGCAGTACTTC,CASRGVWGGSYEQYF
TRBJ1-2,NA,TRBV28,once,TGTGCCAGCAGTTCCCGGGACGGGAGCCCATATGGCTACACCTTC,CASSSRDGSPYGYTF
TRBJ2-5,NA,TRBV11-2,NA,TGTGCCAGCAGCTTCGGCGGGTTAGAGACCCAGTACTTC,CASSFGGLETQYF
TRBJ1-1,TRBD1,TRBV12-3/TRBV12-4,NA,TGTGCCAGCAGACCTGGACAGGGGACTGAAGCTTTCTTT,CASRPGQGTEAFF
TRBJ1-1,NA,TRBV10-3,NA,TGTGCCATCAGGCCACAGAAGATGAACACTGAAGCTTTCTTT,CAIRPQKMNTEAFF
TRBJ1-1,NA,TRBV27,NA,TGTGCCAGCAGTTCCGCTCAACAGGGACCGAACACTGAAGCTTTCTTT,CASSSAQQGPNTEAFF
TRBJ1-5,TRBD1,TRBV2,few,TGTGCCAGCAGTGAATCCGGGACAGGGGGAGGTCAGCCCCAGCATTTT,CASSESGTGGGQPQHF
TRBJ1-5,NA,TRBV2,NA,TGTGCCAGCAGTGACGCGTGGAGCAATCAGCCCCAGCATTTT,CASSDAWSNQPQHF
TRBJ1-1,TRBD1,TRBV5-1,NA,TGCGCCAGCAGCTTGGCCGGGCAGGGGGACACTGAAGCTTTCTTT,CASSLAGQGDTEAFF
TRBJ1-1,NA,TRBV10-3,NA,TGTGCCATCAGGGGGGCCTGGCACACTGAAGCTTTCTTT,CAIRGAWHTEAFF
TRBJ2-5,TRBD2,TRBV6-5,NA,TGTGCCAGCAGGCCCAGCGGGAGTATCCAAGAGACCCAGTACTTC,CASRPSGSIQETQYF
TRBJ2-1,TRBD1,TRBV2,NA,TGTGCCAGCACCTTCGACAGGGCCGGCAATGAGCAGTTCTTC,CASTFDRAGNEQFF
TRBJ1-1,NA,TRBV2,NA,TGTGCCAGCAGTTCGGACGAGGGGAACACTGAAGCTTTCTTT,CASSSDEGNTEAFF
TRBJ1-6,NA,TRBV30,NA,TGTGCCTGGACGCGGCCCAATTCACCCCTCCACTTT,CAWTRPNSPLHF
TRBJ2-2,TRBD2,TRBV9,NA,TGTGCCAGTAGGATCGTCCGGGAGGTACCTCCGTCCACCGGGGAGCTGTTTTTT,CASRIVREVPPSTGELFF
TRBJ1-4,NA,TRBV7-2,NA,TGTGCCAGCAGCTTTGGACAGAGACGTGAAAAACTGTTTTTT,CASSFGQRREKLFF
TRBJ1-2,NA,TRBV19,NA,TGTGCCAGTAGTATAGATGGGGACTTGACGTATGGCTACACCTTC,CASSIDGDLTYGYTF
TRBJ2-7,TRBD1,TRBV7-9,NA,TGTGCCAGCAGTTCTCGACAGGGGGGCTACGAGCAGTACTTC,CASSSRQGGYEQYF
TRBJ2-1,TRBD1,TRBV30,once,TGTGCCTGGGGGGACAGGGTAGCCTATGAGCAGTTCTTC,CAWGDRVAYEQFF
TRBJ2-1,NA,TRBV6-4,NA,TGTGCCAGCAGTGACGGAATGGAGGGCAATGAGCAGTTCTTC,CASSDGMEGNEQFF
TRBJ2-7,TRBD2,TRBV6-5,NA,TGTGCCAGCAGGGGGCTAGCGGGGGTGGGCCGCGAGCAGTACTTC,CASRGLAGVGREQYF
TRBJ1-2,NA,TRBV21-1,NA,TGTGCCAGCAGCAACCCCGGGACAGGGAACTATGGCTACACCTTC,CASSNPGTGNYGYTF
TRBJ2-7,NA,TRBV5-1,few,TGCGCCAGCAGCTTGGGAGGCGGAGACGAGCAGTACTTC,CASSLGGGDEQYF
TRBJ2-3,TRBD2,TRBV7-6,NA,TGTGCCAGCAGCACGACTAGCGGGGGTGGGGGTTTTGCTGCAGATACGCAGTATTTT,CASSTTSGGGGFAADTQYF
TRBJ2-1,NA,TRBV3-1/TRBV3-2,NA,TGTGCCAGCAGCCCCCGGAGTGGGAGTGAGCAGTTCTTC,CASSPRSGSEQFF
TRBJ2-3,NA,TRBV7-9,few,TGTGCCAGCAGCTTTCCTCAGGATACGCAGTATTTT,CASSFPQDTQYF
TRBJ2-7,TRBD2,TRBV3-1/TRBV3-2,NA,TGTGCCAGCAGCCAATCACGACGGACTAGCGAGCAGTACTTC,CASSQSRRTSEQYF
TRBJ1-6,TRBD1,TRBV2,NA,TGTGCCAGCACCCGGGACAGTGCTAATTCACCCCTCCACTTT,CASTRDSANSPLHF
TRBJ2-7,TRBD1,TRBV30,NA,TGTGCCTGGGGGACAGGGCCCTACGAGCAGTACTTC,CAWGTGPYEQYF
TRBJ1-5,NA,TRBV6-1,NA,TGTGCCAGCAGTGAATTAACAGCTTATCAGCCCCAGCATTTT,CASSELTAYQPQHF
TRBJ1-6,NA,TRBV2,NA,TGTGCCAGCAGGAGTCAGGGGAATAATTCACCCCTCCACTTT,CASRSQGNNSPLHF
TRBJ2-7,TRBD1,TRBV28,NA,TGTGCCAGCATCCCCCGGGACAGTTACGAGCAGTACTTC,CASIPRDSYEQYF
TRBJ2-7,TRBD1,TRBV7-9,NA,TGTGCCAGCAGCACGACCGGGACAGGGAACTACGAGCAGTACTTC,CASSTTGTGNYEQYF